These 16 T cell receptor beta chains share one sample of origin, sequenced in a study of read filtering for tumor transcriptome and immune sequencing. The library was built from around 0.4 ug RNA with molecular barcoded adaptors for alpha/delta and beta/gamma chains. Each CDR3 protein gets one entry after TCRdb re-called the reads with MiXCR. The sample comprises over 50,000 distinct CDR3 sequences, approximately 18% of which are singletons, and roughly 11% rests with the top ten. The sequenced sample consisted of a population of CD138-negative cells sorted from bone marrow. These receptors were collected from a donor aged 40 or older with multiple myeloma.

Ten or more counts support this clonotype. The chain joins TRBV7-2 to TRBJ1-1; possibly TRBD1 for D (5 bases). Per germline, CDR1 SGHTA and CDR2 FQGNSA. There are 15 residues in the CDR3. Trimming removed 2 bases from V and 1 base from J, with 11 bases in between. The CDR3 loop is CASSLNAGKNTEAFF. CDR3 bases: TGTGCCAGCAGCTTAAATGCAGGGAAGAACACTGAAGCTTTCTTT.

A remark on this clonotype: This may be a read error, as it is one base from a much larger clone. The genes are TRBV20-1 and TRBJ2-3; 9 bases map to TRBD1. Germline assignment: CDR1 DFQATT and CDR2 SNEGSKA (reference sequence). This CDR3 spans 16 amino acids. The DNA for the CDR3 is TGCAGTGCCCCAGACCGGACAGGGGCTAGCACAGATAAGCAGTATTTT. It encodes CSAPDRTGASTDKQYF.

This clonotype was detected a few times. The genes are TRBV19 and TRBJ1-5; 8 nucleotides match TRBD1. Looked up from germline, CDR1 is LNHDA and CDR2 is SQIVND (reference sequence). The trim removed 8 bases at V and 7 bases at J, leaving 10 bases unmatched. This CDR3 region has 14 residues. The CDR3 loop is CASHPGQGRQPQHF. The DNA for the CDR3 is TGTGCCAGTCACCCTGGACAGGGTAGACAGCCCCAGCATTTT.

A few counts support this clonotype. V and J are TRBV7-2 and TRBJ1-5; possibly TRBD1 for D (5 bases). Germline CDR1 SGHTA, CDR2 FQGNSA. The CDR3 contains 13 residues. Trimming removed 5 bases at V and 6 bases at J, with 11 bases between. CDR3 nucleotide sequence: TGTGCCAGCAGCCTTATCAGGGTTCAGCCCCAGCATTTT. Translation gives CASSLIRVQPQHF. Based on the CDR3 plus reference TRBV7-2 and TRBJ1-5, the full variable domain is GAGVSQSPSNKVTEKGKDVELRCDPISGHTALYWYRQSLGQGLEFLIYFQGNSAPDKSGLPSDRFSAERTGGSVSTLTIQRTQQEDSAVYLCASSLIRVQPQHFGDGTRLSIL.

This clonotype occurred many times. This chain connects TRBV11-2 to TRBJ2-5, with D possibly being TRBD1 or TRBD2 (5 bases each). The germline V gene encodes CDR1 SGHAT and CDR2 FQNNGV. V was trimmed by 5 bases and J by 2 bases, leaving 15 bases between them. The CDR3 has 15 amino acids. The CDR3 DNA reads TGTGCCAGCAGCCCCGGGACCACTCTTCAAGAGACCCAGTACTTC. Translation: CASSPGTTLQETQYF.

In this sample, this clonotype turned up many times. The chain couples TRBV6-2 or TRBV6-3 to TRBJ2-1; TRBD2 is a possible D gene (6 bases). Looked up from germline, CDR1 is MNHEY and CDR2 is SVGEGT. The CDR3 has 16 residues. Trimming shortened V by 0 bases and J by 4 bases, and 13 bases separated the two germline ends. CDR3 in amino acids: CASSYSSGVPYNEQFF. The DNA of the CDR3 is TGTGCCAGCAGTTACTCCTCGGGAGTTCCTTACAATGAGCAGTTCTTC.

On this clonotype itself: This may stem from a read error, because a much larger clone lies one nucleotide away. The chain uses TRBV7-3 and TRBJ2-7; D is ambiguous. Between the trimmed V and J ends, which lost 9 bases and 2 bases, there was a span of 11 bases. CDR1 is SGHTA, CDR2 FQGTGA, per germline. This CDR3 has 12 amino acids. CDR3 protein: CASRRSTYEQYF. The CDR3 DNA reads TGTGCCAGTCGCAGGAGTACCTACGAGCAGTACTTC. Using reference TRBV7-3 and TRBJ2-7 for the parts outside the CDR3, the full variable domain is GAGVSQTPSNKVTEKGKYVELRCDPISGHTALYWYRQSLGQGPEFLIYFQGTGAADDSGLPNDRFFAVRPEGSVSTLKIQRTERGDSAVYLCASRRSTYEQYFGPGTRLTVT.

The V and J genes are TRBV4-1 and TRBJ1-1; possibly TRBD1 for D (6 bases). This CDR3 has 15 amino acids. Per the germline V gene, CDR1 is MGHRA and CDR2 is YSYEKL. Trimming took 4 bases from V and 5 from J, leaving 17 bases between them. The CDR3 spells CASSRGGGGETEAFF. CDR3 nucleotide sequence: TGCGCCAGCAGCCGAGGCGGGGGGGGCGAAACTGAAGCTTTCTTT.

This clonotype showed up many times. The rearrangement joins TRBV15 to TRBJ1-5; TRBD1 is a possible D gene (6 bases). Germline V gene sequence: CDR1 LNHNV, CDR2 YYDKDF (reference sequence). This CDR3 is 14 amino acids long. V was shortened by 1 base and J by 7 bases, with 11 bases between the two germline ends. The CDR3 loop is CATSRGGGGQPQHF. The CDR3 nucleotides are TGTGCCACCAGCAGAGGGGGGGGCGGACAGCCCCAGCATTTT.

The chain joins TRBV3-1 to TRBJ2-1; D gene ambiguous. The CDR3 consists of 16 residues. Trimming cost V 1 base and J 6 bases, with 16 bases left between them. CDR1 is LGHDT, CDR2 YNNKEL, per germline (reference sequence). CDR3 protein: CASSQVLASSLNEQFF. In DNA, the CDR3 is TGTGCCAGCAGCCAAGTATTAGCCTCCTCTCTCAATGAGCAGTTCTTC.

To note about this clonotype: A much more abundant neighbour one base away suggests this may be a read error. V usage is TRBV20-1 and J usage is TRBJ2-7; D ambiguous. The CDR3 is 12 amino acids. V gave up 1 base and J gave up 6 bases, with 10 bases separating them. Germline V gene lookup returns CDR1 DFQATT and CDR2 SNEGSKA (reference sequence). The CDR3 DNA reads TGCAGTGCTAGAGGTCCTCCGGGCGAGCAGTACTTC. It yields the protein CSARGPPGEQYF.

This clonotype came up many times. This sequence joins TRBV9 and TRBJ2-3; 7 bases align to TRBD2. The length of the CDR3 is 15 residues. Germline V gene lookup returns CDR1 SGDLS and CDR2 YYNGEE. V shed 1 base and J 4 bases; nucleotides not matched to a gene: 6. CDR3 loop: CASSVNSGQADTQYF. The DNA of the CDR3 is TGTGCCAGCAGCGTAAATAGCGGGCAGGCAGATACGCAGTATTTT.

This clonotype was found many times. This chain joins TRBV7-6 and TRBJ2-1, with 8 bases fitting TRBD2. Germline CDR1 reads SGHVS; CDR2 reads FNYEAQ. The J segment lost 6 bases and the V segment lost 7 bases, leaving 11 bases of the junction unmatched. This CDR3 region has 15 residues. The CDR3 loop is CASIPGGPPSNEQFF. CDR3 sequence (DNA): TGTGCCAGCATTCCGGGGGGGCCTCCTTCCAATGAGCAGTTCTTC.

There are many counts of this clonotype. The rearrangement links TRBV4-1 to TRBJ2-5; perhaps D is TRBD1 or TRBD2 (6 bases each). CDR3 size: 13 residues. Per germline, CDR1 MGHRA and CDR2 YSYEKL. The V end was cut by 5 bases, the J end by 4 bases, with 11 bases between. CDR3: CASSRGAGETQYF. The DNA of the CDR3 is TGCGCCAGCAGCAGGGGGGCTGGAGAGACCCAGTACTTC.

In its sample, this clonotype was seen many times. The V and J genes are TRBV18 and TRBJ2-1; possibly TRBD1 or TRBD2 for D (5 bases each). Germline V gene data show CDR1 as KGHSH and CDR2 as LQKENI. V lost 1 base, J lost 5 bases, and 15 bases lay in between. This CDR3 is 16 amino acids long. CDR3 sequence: CASSPLAGRTNNEQFF. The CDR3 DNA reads TGTGCCAGCTCACCACTAGCAGGGAGAACAAACAATGAGCAGTTCTTC.

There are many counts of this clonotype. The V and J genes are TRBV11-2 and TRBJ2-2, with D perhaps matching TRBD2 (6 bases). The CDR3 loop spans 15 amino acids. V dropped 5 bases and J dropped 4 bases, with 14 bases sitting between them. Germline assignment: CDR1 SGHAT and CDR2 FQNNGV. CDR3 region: CASSLVVGGTGELFF. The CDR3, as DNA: TGTGCCAGCAGCCTAGTGGTGGGAGGCACCGGGGAGCTGTTTTTT.